In its sample, the clone carrying this TCR beta chain was seen once. Its antigen remains unknown. At one end, the junction sequence differs from germline, possibly due to a read error. The sample belongs to a study of cytomegalovirus exposure and HLA in healthy donors. PCR employed 60 Vbeta and 13 Jbeta primers. In the authors' workflow: Approximately 11 million shared chains were among roughly 81 million unique TCR beta chains counted in a later analysis. Here immunoSEQ multiplex PCR was the method, and the copy in TCRdb shows in-frame clones only, minus some. The D gene and trimming were derived from the DNA, and the V and J assignments and clone size from that table. The data show 150,000 to 200,000 clones, 75% seen once. Overall study findings and caveats: TCR beta V- and J-gene trimming, according to a later analysis, was linked to a missense DCLRE1C variant. Immune exposure data for these donors was limited to CMV serostatus. The investigators catalogued under 200 TCR beta chains as cytomegalovirus-associated.

Germline CDR1 and CDR2: MNHNS and SASEGT. This CDR3 region has 13 residues. This sequence was found in a woman in her forties or fifties in good health and CMV-seropositive. This rearrangement joins TRBV6-1 to TRBJ1-2; D is uncertain. The sequencing sample was made of PBMCs. In nucleotides, the CDR3 is TGTGCCAGCAGTGAATCCGGGTCCTATGGCTACCCCTTC. This gives the protein CASSESGSYGYPF.